This T cell receptor (beta chain) was identified in a study of breast tumors, draining lymph nodes, adjacent tissues. Whole-study results and caveats: Tumors had less TCR diversity than lymph nodes, more than nontumor tissue. Luminal-like breast cancer showed significantly greater tumor-nontumor repertoire similarity than basal-like breast cancer did.

From the multiplex PCR reads, TCRdb called clonotypes with MiXCR, one entry per CDR3 protein. This sample has about 270,000 distinct CDR3 sequences, with under 35% found just once. The V and J ends lost 1 base and 6 bases respectively, with 13 bases between them. This CDR3 has 15 residues. Germline V CDR1 and CDR2: MGHRA, YSYEKL. Breast cancer patients provided tissue from their axillary draining lymph nodes. This clonotype was seen ten or more times. Antigen: not known. Sequenced: axillary lymph node tissue. The genes are TRBV4-1 and TRBJ1-5, with D unresolved. This TCR derives from a female donor with breast cancer. Some clones in this sample may be carry-over from other donors' samples. The CDR3 bases are TGCGCCAGCAGCCAAGCGGAGGAATGGGGTCAGCCCCAGCATTTT. Translation: CASSQAEEWGQPQHF.